This passage covers 8 T cell receptor beta chains from one sample sequenced in a study of blood T cells in healthy people across ages. Alongside a J-beta primer mix, a sample-barcoded 5' primer served in a second PCR lasting 7 to 11 cycles. TCRdb re-called the 5' RACE reads through MiXCR, storing one row per CDR3 protein. The sample lists approximately 800,000 distinct CDR3 sequences, about 26% occurring once. The same data also went into a second study, on T cells of mothers and their children.

Sequencing was performed on blood. These receptors originate from a boy aged 5-17 years in good health.

The V gene is TRBV12-3 or TRBV12-4, the J gene TRBJ2-5, with TRBD2 matching over 8 bases. This CDR3 is built from 16 residues. V lost 4 bases and J lost 0; bases outside the gene matches: 7. CDR3 loop: CASSSGGGRDQETQYF. CDR3 DNA: TGTGCCAGCAGTTCGGGGGGGGGTAGGGACCAAGAGACCCAGTACTTC.

The chain uses TRBV27 and TRBJ2-1; no firm D call. CDR1 and CDR2 from the germline V gene are MNHEY and SMNVEV (reference sequence). This CDR3 region has 14 residues. V lost 8 bases and J 2 bases, leaving 13 bases between the germline ends. In DNA, the CDR3 is TGTGCCAGCCCTCCCCTGGCGCCCTACAATGAGCAGTTCTTC. Translated, it gives CASPPLAPYNEQFF.

This chain connects TRBV5-1 to TRBJ1-6, with a tentative D call TRBD1 (6 bases). Trimming took 0 bases from V and 7 from J, leaving 11 bases between them. This CDR3 is built from 15 residues. Looked up from germline, CDR1 is SGHRS and CDR2 is YFSETQ. The DNA of the CDR3 is TGCGCCAGCAGCTTGGATACAGGGCCGAATTCACCCCTCCACTTT. Translating it yields CASSLDTGPNSPLHF.

This clonotype has only a few counts. The chain combines TRBV7-9 with TRBJ2-5; D tentatively reads TRBD1 or TRBD2 (5 bases each). The DNA matches TRBJ2-1 better at its end, which makes the J call doubtful. This CDR3 contains 14 residues. CDR1 SEHNR and CDR2 FQNEAQ come from the germline V gene (reference sequence). DNA for the CDR3: TGTGCCAGCAGCTTTGGGGGTAACAGTAATGAGCAGTTCTTC. Residues: CASSFGGNSNEQFF.

The J gene is TRBJ2-5, the V gene TRBV4-1; D is uncertain. The J call is uncertain, as TRBJ2-7 better fits the DNA end. Germline loops: CDR1 MGHRA, CDR2 YSYEKL. The CDR3 contains 14 residues. CDR3 protein: CASSQEVGYYEQYF. The CDR3 DNA sequence: TGCGCCAGCAGCCAAGAAGTGGGGTACTACGAGCAGTACTTC.

This chain joins TRBV6-5 and TRBJ1-1; TRBD1 is a possible D gene (5 bases). The CDR3 runs 17 residues. The germline V gene has CDR1 MNHEY and CDR2 SVGAGI. The V gene lost 5 bases and the J gene lost 5 bases, with 24 bases spanning the gap. CDR3 bases: TGTGCCAGCAGTCCCGGGCACCTTGCTGGGGGGTGGACTGAAGCTTTCTTT. Translated, it gives CASSPGHLAGGWTEAFF.

This chain links TRBV5-5 with TRBJ2-5; D is possibly TRBD1 (6 bases). The assigned J gene may be wrong: the sequence end matches TRBJ2-7 better. CDR1 and CDR2 from the germline V gene are SGHKS and YYEKEE (reference sequence). CDR3 length: 15 residues. CDR3 sequence reads: CASSWNRESTYEQYF. CDR3 in DNA: TGTGCCAGCAGCTGGAACAGGGAATCAACCTACGAGCAGTACTTC.

The rearrangement links TRBV7-6 to TRBJ2-2, with 9 bases that match TRBD2. The CDR3 consists of 14 residues. V shed 5 bases, J shed 8 bases, and the junction held 6 bases outside the gene matches. Germline V gene sequence: CDR1 SGHVS, CDR2 FNYEAQ. This CDR3 is CASSPRTSDGELFF. CDR3 in DNA: TGTGCCAGCAGCCCCCGGACTAGCGATGGGGAGCTGTTTTTT.